This entry describes one TCR beta chain. Its specificity is unknown. TCRdb's table, derived via immunoSEQ multiplex PCR, lists solely in-frame clones and lacks some. The repertoire includes under 75,000 clones, about 91% of them detected once, and 2.5% to 3% sits in the top ten. This sample is part of a study of a mutant IDH1 vaccine in newly diagnosed glioma. Study findings and constraints: Among patients, roughly 95% showed immune responses induced by the vaccine.

There are 15 residues in the CDR3. V was trimmed by 0 bases and J by 4 bases, leaving 13 bases between them. Germline-derived CDR1 and CDR2 are SGDLS and YYNGEE. Noted time point: baseline, week 1 (first vaccination visit). Regarding treatment: pre-vaccination baseline after standard-of-care therapy. There were new WHO grade 3 or 4 astrocytomas in the donors, and these were IDH1-mutant and ATRX-lost. This chain links TRBV9 with TRBJ1-1; D is ambiguous. This clonotype originated in a man aged 45-65 years with glioma. The sequences come from PBMCs, collected from a glioma patient treated with radiotherapy, temozolomide or both. Written as DNA, the CDR3 is TGTGCCAGCAGCGTAGCTACGGCGAGGGCCACTGAAGCTTTCTTT. Translating gives CASSVATARATEAFF.